This T cell receptor (beta chain) was sequenced for a study of vaccination effects on CD4 cells after COVID-19. The table lists this clone with a few counts. What it binds is not known. Viral peptide pool expansion of antigen-specific CD4+ T cells preceded sequencing in the ViraFEST assay. Following a roughly ten-day culture, CD4+ T cells were purified. Participants each got two BNT162b2 or mRNA-1273 vaccine doses. V was pared by 0 bases and J by 7 bases, with 12 bases between. Germline-derived CDR1 and CDR2 are LNHDA and SQIVND (reference sequence). CDR3 length: 14 residues. Assay used: immunoSEQ multiplex PCR; TCRdb lists only in-frame clones, some missing. The sample comprises tens of thousands of clones, 72% of which are singletons, and roughly 10% rests with the top ten.

The sequence was obtained from a human donor who received a COVID-19 vaccine. Sequencing used CD4+ T cells from PBMCs cultured with HCoV-NL63 spike peptides, obtained after COVID-19 vaccination. V usage is TRBV19 and J usage is TRBJ1-2; the D gene is possibly TRBD1 (6 bases). CDR3 residues: CASSIDGGYGGYTF. The CDR3 DNA sequence: TGTGCCAGTAGTATAGACGGGGGCTATGGTGGCTACACCTTC.